This T cell receptor (beta chain) was observed in a study of identical twins. Study-wide results and limits: Model-predicted out-of-frame TCR alpha sharing fell below observed values in monozygotic twins. It was cross-sectional statistical analysis, not following the same donors, that the conclusions relied on. Surplus twin overlap in beta out-of-frame sequences was less pronounced.

TCRdb redid the calling of the 5' RACE reads with MiXCR, one entry per CDR3 protein. Here the sample spans 1.5 million to 2 million distinct CDR3 sequences, around 33% being singletons. CDR3 length equals 16 residues. Losses at the gene ends were 2 bases for V and 6 bases for J; bases not matched to a gene: 7. CDR1 MNHNY and CDR2 SVGAGI come from the germline V gene (reference sequence). This clonotype was detected only a few times. The antigen remains undetermined. Every sampled donor was Caucasian and healthy. Specimen: cord blood. The chain links TRBV6-6 to TRBJ2-1; 10 bases are a match to TRBD1. This sequence was found in a newborn girl in good health. The CDR3 DNA sequence: TGTGCCAGCAGTTACCTAGACAGGGGGCGCTTCAATGAGCAGTTCTTC. Encoded protein: CASSYLDRGRFNEQFF.